A single sample is the source of the 5 T cell receptor beta chains below, sequenced in a study of PD-1 blockade in classical Hodgkin lymphoma. Brentuximab vedotin exposure varied among the patients, all of whom had relapsed after autologous stem cell transplantation. The table came from immunoSEQ multiplex PCR; TCRdb's copy has only in-frame clones and leaves some out. The sample gives over 20,000 clones, about nine tenths of which show up once; just under 2.5% is in the top ten. The sequenced sample was peripheral blood mononuclear cells (PBMCs), obtained at baseline. The receptors come from a human donor with classical Hodgkin lymphoma.

This clone appeared once. The chain links TRBV4-1 to TRBJ2-7, with 10 bases that match TRBD2. Germline values: CDR1 MGHRA, CDR2 YSYEKL. The ends lost 0 bases at V and 3 bases at J; junction bases unmatched: 8. This CDR3 region has 17 residues. The DNA for the CDR3 is TGCGCCAGCAGCCAAGATGTTAGCGGGGGGACGAACTACGAGCAGTACTTC. It encodes CASSQDVSGGTNYEQYF.

The chain couples TRBV29-1 to TRBJ2-7; D gene ambiguous. The CDR3 loop spans 14 amino acids. CDR1 SQVTM and CDR2 ANQGSEA come from the germline V gene. V lost 7 bases to trimming and J lost 5 bases, with 21 bases between them. The CDR3 DNA is TGCAGCGCCCCTCTCCTCCACCATGTGGACGAGCAGTACTTC. As protein: CSAPLLHHVDEQYF.

This chain connects TRBV6-5 to TRBJ1-5; TRBD1 might be the D (5 bases). In germline, CDR1 is MNHEY, CDR2 SVGAGI. The CDR3 has 16 amino acids. V was pared by 2 bases and J by 5 bases, with 16 bases between. The CDR3 is CASSYKAGWGDQPQHF. Here the CDR3 DNA reads TGTGCCAGCAGTTACAAGGCGGGGTGGGGGGATCAGCCCCAGCATTTT.

The genes are TRBV5-1 and TRBJ1-1; tentatively, D is TRBD1 (5 bases). This CDR3 contains 15 residues. Per germline, CDR1 SGHRS and CDR2 YFSETQ. Between the trimmed V and J ends, which lost 4 bases and 2 bases, there was a span of 15 bases. The CDR3 nucleotides are TGCGCCAGCAGCCCCCAGACGACAGATAACACTGAAGCTTTCTTT. Protein sequence: CASSPQTTDNTEAFF.

This chain joins TRBV7-9 and TRBJ2-1; D remains ambiguous. The germline CDR1 and CDR2 sequences are SEHNR and FQNEAQ (reference sequence). Trimming cost V 5 bases and J 7 bases, with 6 bases left between them. This CDR3 region has 11 residues. CDR3 residues: CASSHPNEQFF. CDR3 nucleotides: TGTGCCAGCAGCCACCCGAATGAGCAGTTCTTC.